The rows below give T cell receptor beta chains drawn from one sample of a study of control samples from healthy donors and cancer patients. Here immunoSEQ multiplex PCR was the method, and the copy in TCRdb shows in-frame clones only, minus some. The sample lists 100,000 to 150,000 clones, 70% to 90% occurring once. Source material: blood. The receptor set was obtained from a man aged 45 to 65 in good health. Both conserved end residues are part of each CDR3. Clone size is not always given. Where it is, it says once, few, many or a class for expanded clones.

clone_size,j_call,v_call,cdr3_aa
.,TRBJ2-2,TRBV10-2,CASSESGVNTGELFF
once,TRBJ1-1,TRBV3-1/TRBV3-2,CASRSRAANTEAFF
.,TRBJ1-1,TRBV5-1,CASSLEDRTEAFF
.,TRBJ2-5,TRBV9,CASSVESGAYQETQYF
.,TRBJ2-7,TRBV28,CASSLTPSYEQYF
.,TRBJ2-2,TRBV28,CATLLWITGELFF
.,TRBJ2-1,TRBV4-2,CASSLGAGPRNEQFF
.,TRBJ1-1,TRBV24-1,CATSDLGTGDLNTEAFF
.,TRBJ2-7,TRBV3-1/TRBV3-2,CASSHEGRKSSYEQYF
once,TRBJ2-6,TRBV19,CASMRWQGSSGANVLTF
.,TRBJ1-2,TRBV5-4,CASSGGQKLYGYTF
.,TRBJ1-1,TRBV27,CASSALTGALRNTEAFF
.,TRBJ2-7,TRBV19,CASTSDPGTGKHEQYF
.,TRBJ1-1,TRBV2,CASSLGQGLSKYEAEAFF
.,TRBJ1-1,TRBV10-3,CAIKQGEETEAFF
once,TRBJ2-7,TRBV2,CASRADNHEQYF
once,TRBJ2-7,TRBV28,CASTAGQGSSYEQYF
.,TRBJ1-2,TRBV3-1/TRBV3-2,CASSQDHTGRAYGYTF
.,TRBJ1-3,TRBV5-7,CASSATYGNTIYF
.,TRBJ1-1,TRBV7-3,CASSLQALNTEAFF
.,TRBJ1-6,TRBV5-1,CASSLRPRAESYNSPLHF
.,TRBJ2-7,TRBV6-5,CASSSSGAESYEQYF
.,TRBJ1-2,TRBV3-1/TRBV3-2,CASSLPGANYGYTF
.,TRBJ2-7,TRBV7-8,CASSHGSLVGHEQYF
.,TRBJ2-2,TRBV18,CASSPARGDTGELFF
.,TRBJ1-1,TRBV12-3/TRBV12-4,CASYWGMNTEAFF
.,TRBJ1-4,TRBV11-2,CASSLVVDRGATNEKLFF
.,TRBJ2-1,TRBV6-4,CASSDRDEKINEQFF
.,TRBJ2-7,TRBV15,CATRLDVNAAYEQYF
.,TRBJ1-1,TRBV10-3,CAINWGMNTEAFF
.,TRBJ1-1,TRBV18,CASSRGLATEAFF
.,TRBJ1-1,TRBV6-1,CASSGTEWGFRNEAFF
.,TRBJ1-1,TRBV6-5,CASRYDGQGDREAFF
.,TRBJ1-2,TRBV19,CASSHRTDYGYTF
.,TRBJ1-5,TRBV2,CASKKDRGDQPQHF
.,TRBJ2-7,TRBV5-1,CASSFPGTGSYEQYF
.,TRBJ2-3,TRBV13,CASSLAETGYTDTQYF
.,TRBJ1-2,TRBV2,CASSDGPGYGYTF
.,TRBJ2-7,TRBV27,CASSLMGQGLGEQYF